This T cell receptor beta chain was profiled in a study of T cell responses to AZD1222 COVID-19 vaccine. Sequencing was performed with immunoSEQ multiplex PCR; in TCRdb, only in-frame clones are kept and a portion is missing. The sample records about 130,000 clones, about 87% being singletons. Concerning this clone itself: Its specificity is not known.

General study points: Of the AZD1222 recipients, only 5 to 7 were seropositive at baseline.

The CDR3 runs 15 residues. The germline gives CDR1 SGHDT, CDR2 YYEEEE. The V end lost 5 bases, the J end lost 0 bases, and 13 bases lay between the germline ends. The rearrangement links TRBV5-6 to TRBJ2-3, with D tentatively TRBD1 (6 bases). The sequence derives from an adult in good health. Here the sequenced sample was peripheral blood, taken on day 0 of AZD1222 vaccination. CDR3 nucleotides: TGTGCCAGCAGGCGTGCAGGGGTTAGCACAGATACGCAGTATTTT. This gives the protein CASRRAGVSTDTQYF.